These 18 T cell receptor beta chains were all obtained from the same sample, sequenced in a study of CD8 T cells in ankylosing spondylitis. TCRdb re-derived calls from the 5' RACE reads in MiXCR, one entry per CDR3 protein. The sample comprises under 300,000 distinct CDR3 sequences, about 10% of which are singletons, and 5.5% to 8% rests with the top ten. Sequencing was performed on blood, either unsorted or a sorted T cell fraction (not recorded which). Receptors were obtained from a male donor with ankylosing spondylitis or in good health (not recorded which).

This clonotype has at least ten counts. J is TRBJ1-1 and V is TRBV5-1; D call uncertain. Trimming shortened V by 1 base and J by 1 base, and 11 bases separated the two germline ends. The CDR3 loop spans 15 amino acids. The germline V gene has CDR1 SGHRS and CDR2 YFSETQ. The CDR3 nucleotides are TGCGCCAGCAGCTTGATCGGGTCGGGGAACACTGAAGCTTTCTTT. Its protein is CASSLIGSGNTEAFF.

The V gene is TRBV2, the J gene TRBJ2-7, with 10 bases lining up with TRBD2. Germline CDR1 SNHLY, CDR2 FYNNEI. With V trimmed by 1 base and J by 5 bases, 8 bases remained unmatched. This CDR3 comprises 16 residues. CDR3 amino acids: CASSEGGTSVGHEQYF. The CDR3, as DNA: TGTGCCAGCAGTGAAGGCGGGACTAGCGTGGGTCACGAGCAGTACTTC. The full variable domain, with the rest looked up from reference TRBV2 and TRBJ2-7, is EPEVTQTPSHQVTQMGQEVILRCVPISNHLYFYWYRQILGQKVEFLVSFYNNEISEKSEIFDDQFSVERPDGSNFTLKIRSTKLEDSAMYFCASSEGGTSVGHEQYFGPGTRLTVT.

The chain joins TRBV4-1 to TRBJ1-1, with a tentative D call TRBD1 (6 bases). The ends were cut back, 0 bases at V and 4 bases at J, with 12 bases in the middle. There are 15 residues in the CDR3. Looked up from germline, CDR1 is MGHRA and CDR2 is YSYEKL. CDR3 bases: TGCGCCAGCAGCCAAGATAGGACAGACGGCACTGAAGCTTTCTTT. It encodes CASSQDRTDGTEAFF.

This clonotype was seen repeatedly, ten times or more. This chain joins TRBV5-1 and TRBJ1-2; D is unresolved. The germline gives CDR1 SGHRS, CDR2 YFSETQ. V lost 1 base to trimming and J lost 3 bases, with 7 bases between them. The CDR3 loop spans 13 amino acids. The CDR3 region is CASSLSDYYGYTF. The CDR3 coding sequence is TGCGCCAGCAGCTTGTCAGACTACTATGGCTACACCTTC.

This clonotype was counted only a few times. The chain uses TRBV29-1 and TRBJ2-7; D is uncertain. CDR1 is SQVTM and CDR2 is ANQGSEA in the germline V gene. Trimming pared 5 bases from V and 4 bases from J, leaving 24 bases between. There are 16 residues in the CDR3. The CDR3 is CSVRTPTSLLGYEQYF. The CDR3, as DNA: TGCAGCGTTCGTACCCCGACTTCCTTGTTGGGATACGAGCAGTACTTC.

The chain uses TRBV20-1 and TRBJ2-2; 7 bases are shared with TRBD1. In germline, CDR1 is DFQATT, CDR2 SNEGSKA (reference sequence). Germline trimming cut 0 bases from V and 5 bases from J; bases unmatched to any gene: 6. The CDR3 covers 15 residues. CDR3 sequence reads: CSARDDDRVTGELFF. The CDR3 region has the DNA TGCAGTGCTAGAGACGACGACAGGGTGACCGGGGAGCTGTTTTTT.

Ten or more counts support this clonotype. The chain recombines TRBV12-3 or TRBV12-4 with TRBJ1-1; no definite D call. V was pared by 6 bases and J by 0 bases, with 14 bases between. The CDR3 contains 15 residues. The DNA of the CDR3 is TGTGCCAGCAGGGCCGTAGAGGGCATGAACACTGAAGCTTTCTTT. Its translation: CASRAVEGMNTEAFF.

This clonotype was detected many times. The rearrangement uses TRBV7-2 and TRBJ2-5; the match to TRBD2 covers 9 bases. Germline CDR1 reads SGHTA; CDR2 reads FQGNSA. The V segment lost 5 bases and the J segment 6 bases; nucleotides outside the gene matches: 10. The CDR3 has 15 residues. The CDR3 here is CASSKAGGPTKTQYF. Here the CDR3 DNA reads TGTGCCAGCAGCAAGGCGGGGGGGCCTACGAAGACCCAGTACTTC.

This clonotype has a count of ten or more. This chain uses TRBV20-1 with TRBJ2-7; TRBD2 matches 7 bases. CDR3 length: 12 amino acids. Germline V gene data show CDR1 as DFQATT and CDR2 as SNEGSKA (reference sequence). J lost 3 bases, V lost 7 bases, and 6 bases had no gene match. DNA for the CDR3: TGCAGTGTTCGAGAGCGGGACTACGAGCAGTACTTC. Translated, it gives CSVRERDYEQYF.

The table lists this clonotype with a count of one. V usage is TRBV2 and J usage is TRBJ1-3; no firm D call. Deletions cut 5 bases from V and 4 bases from J, with 12 bases between. Germline V gene sequence: CDR1 SNHLY, CDR2 FYNNEI. The CDR3 has 14 amino acids. In DNA, the CDR3 is TGTGCCAGCAGTCCGCTCCGGGTCGGAAACACCATATATTTT. Translating gives CASSPLRVGNTIYF. Full variable domain (rest looked up from reference TRBV2 and TRBJ1-3): EPEVTQTPSHQVTQMGQEVILRCVPISNHLYFYWYRQILGQKVEFLVSFYNNEISEKSEIFDDQFSVERPDGSNFTLKIRSTKLEDSAMYFCASSPLRVGNTIYFGEGSWLTVV.

The CDR3 DNA follows: TGTGCCAGCAGTTTACTCGGACAACACACAGATACGCAGTATTTT. Translating it yields CASSLLGQHTDTQYF. This sequence joins TRBV27 and TRBJ2-3; D is possibly TRBD1 (5 bases). Trimming took off 2 bases at V and 2 bases at J, with 11 bases between the two ends. CDR1 and CDR2 (germline): MNHEY, SMNVEV (reference sequence). The CDR3 spans 15 residues.

Ten or more counts support this clonotype. This chain connects TRBV29-1 to TRBJ2-1, with 8 bases that match TRBD2. Germline lookup yields CDR1 SQVTM and CDR2 ANQGSEA. Trimming removed 3 bases from V and 3 bases from J; junction bases left unmatched: 4. The CDR3 spans 14 residues. DNA for the CDR3: TGCAGCGTTGAGCAGCGGGGGATCTACAATGAGCAGTTCTTC. Its protein is CSVEQRGIYNEQFF.

V and J are TRBV7-3 and TRBJ1-6; 8 nucleotides line up with TRBD1. J lost 0 bases, V lost 4 bases, and 8 bases had no gene match. Germline CDR1 and CDR2: SGHTA and FQGTGA. There are 18 residues in the CDR3. In DNA, the CDR3 is TGTGCCAGCAGCTCACGGGGACAGGTGAGCTCCTATAATTCACCCCTCCACTTT. Its protein is CASSSRGQVSSYNSPLHF.

This clonotype was picked up many times. This chain uses TRBV20-1 with TRBJ1-5; D is unresolved. Germline V lookup: CDR1 DFQATT, CDR2 SNEGSKA (reference sequence). The ends were cut back, 5 bases at V and 2 bases at J, with 7 bases in the middle. CDR3 length: 12 amino acids. The CDR3 DNA reads TGCAGTGCTGCCAACGGCAATCAGCCCCAGCATTTT. This gives the protein CSAANGNQPQHF.

V usage is TRBV7-2 and J usage is TRBJ2-1; D gene uncertain. Germline V gene lookup returns CDR1 SGHTA and CDR2 FQGNSA. The CDR3 consists of 15 residues. The V end was cut by 5 bases, the J end by 1 base, with 12 bases between. In DNA, the CDR3 is TGTGCCAGCAGCCCCTCGATAGGTTCCTACAATGAGCAGTTCTTC. It translates to CASSPSIGSYNEQFF. The variable domain in full, completed from reference TRBV7-2 and TRBJ2-1, reads GAGVSQSPSNKVTEKGKDVELRCDPISGHTALYWYRQSLGQGLEFLIYFQGNSAPDKSGLPSDRFSAERTGGSVSTLTIQRTQQEDSAVYLCASSPSIGSYNEQFFGPGTRLTVL.

This clonotype was seen ten or more times. The chain recombines TRBV20-1 with TRBJ2-7; a weak D match, TRBD2 (5 bases). The germline V and J ends were trimmed by 6 bases and 7 bases, with 13 bases remaining between them. Germline CDR1 is DFQATT and CDR2 is SNEGSKA (reference sequence). The CDR3 runs 11 residues. The chain's CDR3 is CSAPGPGEQYF. The CDR3 DNA follows: TGCAGTGCGCCGGGTCCGGGAGAGCAGTACTTC.

This clonotype showed up many times. J is TRBJ2-3 and V is TRBV27; no reliable D call. Germline V gene data show CDR1 as MNHEY and CDR2 as SMNVEV (reference sequence). The CDR3 loop spans 15 amino acids. V lost 6 bases and J 1 base, leaving 14 bases between the germline ends. The CDR3 protein is CASSQKQSGTDTQYF. The CDR3 DNA is TGTGCCAGCAGCCAAAAGCAATCTGGCACAGATACGCAGTATTTT.

This clonotype was recorded many times. This chain uses TRBV5-1 with TRBJ2-2; weak D call: TRBD1 (6 bases). Trimming took 0 bases from V and 6 from J, leaving 12 bases between them. This CDR3 comprises 15 residues. The V gene's germline CDR1 is SGHRS and CDR2 YFSETQ. CDR3 region: CASSLEQGRAGELFF. The CDR3 region has the DNA TGCGCCAGCAGCTTGGAACAGGGAAGGGCCGGGGAGCTGTTTTTT.